This T cell receptor (beta chain) was captured by sequencing in a study of cytomegalovirus exposure and HLA in healthy donors. Study-wide background: Ancestry clustering placed 70% to 85% of 350 to 500 genotyped donors in the Caucasian-associated cluster.

The primer mix had 60 Vbeta and 13 Jbeta primers. Here immunoSEQ multiplex PCR was the method, and the copy in TCRdb shows in-frame clones only, minus some. The sample contains about 150,000 clones, roughly 84% of which appear only once. Whereas donors were nominally healthy upon sampling, unrecorded immune exposures were probable. The study, taken as a whole, reports: Despite most TCR sequences being rare, some public TCRs occurred in many donors.

The germline CDR1 and CDR2 sequences are SQVTM and ANQGSEA. CDR3 length: 13 residues. Trimming left V 5 bases short and J 5 bases short, with 16 bases between. This clone came up a few times. Its antigen is not known. The V and J genes are TRBV29-1 and TRBJ2-7; perhaps TRBD1 as D (6 bases). The sequence was obtained from a boy aged 2 to 10 in good health and CMV-seronegative. The sample taken for sequencing was PBMCs. The CDR3: CSVKTGRVDEQYF. The CDR3 DNA reads as TGCAGCGTTAAGACAGGCCGCGTGGACGAGCAGTACTTC.